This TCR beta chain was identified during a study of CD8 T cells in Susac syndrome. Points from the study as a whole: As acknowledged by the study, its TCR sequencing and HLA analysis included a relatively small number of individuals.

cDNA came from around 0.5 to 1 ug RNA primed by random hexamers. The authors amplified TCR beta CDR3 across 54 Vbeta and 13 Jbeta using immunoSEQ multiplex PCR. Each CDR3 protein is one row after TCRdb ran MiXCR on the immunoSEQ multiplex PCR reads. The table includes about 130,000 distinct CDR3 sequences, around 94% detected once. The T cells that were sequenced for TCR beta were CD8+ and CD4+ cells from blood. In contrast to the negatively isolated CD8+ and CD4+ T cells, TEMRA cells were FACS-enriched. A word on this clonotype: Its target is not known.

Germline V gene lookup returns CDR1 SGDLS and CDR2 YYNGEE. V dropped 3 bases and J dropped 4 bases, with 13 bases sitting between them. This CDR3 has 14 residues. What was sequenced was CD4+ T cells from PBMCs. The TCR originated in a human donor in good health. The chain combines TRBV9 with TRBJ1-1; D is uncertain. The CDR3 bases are TGTGCCAGCAGCGGGACGGAAACCTCCACTGAAGCTTTCTTT. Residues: CASSGTETSTEAFF.